These 29 T cell receptor beta chains share one sample of origin, sequenced in a study of early T cells in non-severe SARS-CoV-2 infection. TCRdb re-derived calls from the 5' RACE reads in MiXCR, one entry per CDR3 protein. This table has 56,000 or so distinct CDR3 sequences, around 8% appearing once. Sequenced: whole blood. The origin of the receptors is an adult who was a healthcare worker with PCR-confirmed SARS-CoV-2 infection or an uninfected control (not recorded which).

The genes are TRBV13 and TRBJ2-3; D gene unclear. The V end was cut by 5 bases, the J end by 2 bases, with 5 bases between. The CDR3 is 12 residues long. Germline CDR1 and CDR2: PRHDT and FYEKMQ (reference sequence). The DNA of the CDR3 is TGTGCCAGCAGCCGATACACAGATACGCAGTATTTT. Translated, it gives CASSRYTDTQYF.

This clonotype was picked up a small number of times. V gene TRBV6-5 combines with J gene TRBJ2-6, with TRBD1 matching 7 bases. The V gene's germline CDR1 is MNHEY and CDR2 SVGAGI. J lost 0 bases, V lost 6 bases, and 8 bases had no gene match. The CDR3 length is 17 residues. The CDR3 loop is CASSRQGFLSGANVLTF. As DNA, the CDR3 is TGTGCCAGCAGCCGACAGGGATTCCTCTCTGGGGCCAACGTCCTGACTTTC.

This chain connects TRBV6-1 to TRBJ2-3; 15 nucleotides agree with TRBD2. CDR1 is MNHNS, CDR2 SASEGT, per germline. The J segment lost 4 bases and the V segment lost 4 bases, leaving 0 bases of the junction unmatched. The CDR3 is 15 residues long. The CDR3, as DNA: TGTGCCAGCAGTGGGACTAGCGGGGGGGCAGATACGCAGTATTTT. It encodes CASSGTSGGADTQYF.

This chain joins TRBV12-3 or TRBV12-4 and TRBJ2-7, with no clear D. The V end lost 2 bases, the J end lost 4 bases, and 9 bases lay between the germline ends. CDR3 length: 13 residues. In DNA, the CDR3 is TGTGCCAGCAGTTTAATGTTAAGTTACGAGCAGTACTTC. Protein sequence: CASSLMLSYEQYF.

This clonotype is medium-sized (0.01 to 0.1%) within its sample. The chain has TRBV10-3 and TRBJ2-1, with no clear D. In germline, CDR1 is ENHRY, CDR2 SYGVKD. V was trimmed by 3 bases and J by 8 bases, leaving 14 bases between them. The CDR3 is 14 residues long. CDR3 sequence: CAISESSTFDEQFF. The DNA for the CDR3 is TGTGCCATCAGTGAAAGCTCCACTTTCGATGAGCAGTTCTTC.

This clonotype was recorded at least ten times. V usage is TRBV20-1 and J usage is TRBJ2-5, with 7 bases aligning to TRBD2. Germline V gives CDR1 DFQATT, CDR2 SNEGSKA (reference sequence). V shed 2 bases and J 0 bases; nucleotides not matched to a gene: 3. The CDR3 consists of 14 residues. CDR3 protein: CSARFGGNQETQYF. CDR3 DNA sequence: TGCAGTGCTAGATTCGGGGGGAACCAAGAGACCCAGTACTTC.

This clonotype was found a few times. The rearrangement links TRBV20-1 to TRBJ2-7; 8 positions agree with TRBD1. Unmatched junction bases numbered 14, after V lost 2 bases and J lost 8 bases. Germline loops: CDR1 DFQATT, CDR2 SNEGSKA (reference sequence). The CDR3 loop spans 15 amino acids. The CDR3: CSARPSPGGGVKQYF. The CDR3 region has the DNA TGCAGTGCTAGACCCTCCCCAGGGGGCGGAGTCAAGCAGTACTTC.

The CDR3 region has the DNA TGTGCCAGCAGCGTAGGAGGGGGCGACACTGGCTACACCTTC. Amino acid sequence: CASSVGGGDTGYTF. The chain couples TRBV9 to TRBJ1-2; 7 bases match TRBD1. CDR1 and CDR2 from the germline V gene are SGDLS and YYNGEE. V shed 0 bases, J shed 7 bases, and the junction held 6 bases outside the gene matches. The CDR3 spans 14 residues.

The CDR3 protein is CASGPPTTGNIQYF. The DNA of the CDR3 is TGTGCTAGTGGTCCCCCTACCACAGGGAACATTCAGTACTTC. The chain employs TRBV12-5 and TRBJ2-4; weak D call: TRBD1 (6 bases). The germline CDR1 and CDR2 sequences are LGHNT and FRNRAP. V lost 5 bases and J lost 7, with 15 bases in between. This CDR3 is built from 14 residues.

This clonotype was seen repeatedly, ten times or more. The rearrangement joins TRBV20-1 to TRBJ2-1; the D gene could be TRBD1 or TRBD2 (6 bases each). The CDR3 totals 11 residues. CDR1 is DFQATT, CDR2 SNEGSKA, per germline (reference sequence). Trimming shortened V by 6 bases and J by 8 bases, and 11 bases separated the two germline ends. The CDR3 loop is CSAKGGHEQFF. The CDR3 coding sequence is TGCAGTGCCAAGGGGGGCCATGAGCAGTTCTTC.

This clonotype occurred a few times. The chain employs TRBV7-2 and TRBJ2-1; the D gene could be TRBD1 or TRBD2 (5 bases each). Trimming shortened V by 3 bases and J by 5 bases, and 8 bases separated the two germline ends. The CDR3 contains 13 residues. Germline V gene sequence: CDR1 SGHTA, CDR2 FQGNSA. The CDR3 sequence is CASSFGGHNEQFF. CDR3 in DNA: TGTGCCAGCAGCTTTGGGGGACACAATGAGCAGTTCTTC.

The rearrangement uses TRBV6-6 and TRBJ2-1; D is unclear. The V and J ends lost 4 bases and 7 bases respectively, with 8 bases between them. Germline CDR1 is MNHNY and CDR2 is SVGAGI (reference sequence). The CDR3 extends over 12 amino acids. The CDR3 is CASSSDVNEQFF. The CDR3 DNA sequence: TGTGCCAGCAGTTCGGACGTAAATGAGCAGTTCTTC.

This clonotype was recorded only once. The chain recombines TRBV10-2 with TRBJ2-4, with D possibly matching TRBD2 (6 bases). This CDR3 is built from 14 residues. CDR1 and CDR2 from the germline V gene are WSHSY and SAAADI. V was shortened by 6 bases and J by 5 bases, with 14 bases between the two germline ends. The CDR3 region is CASSNNWGENIQYF. Written as DNA, the CDR3 is TGCGCCAGCAGCAACAATTGGGGGGAAAACATTCAGTACTTC.

This chain joins TRBV6-6 and TRBJ2-3; TRBD1 or TRBD2 may be the D gene (5 bases each). Between the trimmed V and J ends, which lost 5 bases and 5 bases, there was a span of 8 bases. The CDR3 is 12 residues long. Germline V gene lookup returns CDR1 MNHNY and CDR2 SVGAGI (reference sequence). The DNA for the CDR3 is TGTGCCAGCAGTGGGACCCAAGATACGCAGTATTTT. Translation gives CASSGTQDTQYF.

V is TRBV5-1 and J is TRBJ2-3, with D perhaps TRBD1 (6 bases). The CDR3 totals 15 residues. Trimming removed 0 bases from V and 2 bases from J, with 10 bases in between. Germline assignment: CDR1 SGHRS and CDR2 YFSETQ. CDR3 nucleotides: TGCGCCAGCAGCTTGGGACAGGCAACCACAGATACGCAGTATTTT. Translated, it gives CASSLGQATTDTQYF.

This chain connects TRBV10-2 to TRBJ2-7; D might be TRBD1 (6 bases). In germline, CDR1 is WSHSY, CDR2 SAAADI. The CDR3 consists of 13 residues. V lost 10 bases and J 0 bases, leaving 13 bases between the germline ends. The CDR3 region has the DNA TGCGCCACCAGGGGTCAGAACTCCTACGAGCAGTACTTC. Its protein is CATRGQNSYEQYF.

Ten or more counts support this clonotype. This chain uses TRBV7-7 with TRBJ2-3; 11 bases align to TRBD2. V trimming: 1 base; J trimming: 0 bases; junction bases outside the gene matches: 9. Germline CDR1 is SSHAT and CDR2 is FNYEAQ (reference sequence). This CDR3 has 19 residues. This CDR3 reads CASSLGMTSGMSSTDTQYF. Written as DNA, the CDR3 is TGTGCCAGCAGCTTAGGGATGACTAGCGGGATGTCTAGCACAGATACGCAGTATTTT.

There are a few counts of this clonotype. The chain carries TRBV19 and TRBJ2-6; no clear D gene. With 4 bases removed from V and 0 bases from J, the gap between germline ends came to 10 bases. Germline V gene data show CDR1 as LNHDA and CDR2 as SQIVND (reference sequence). The CDR3 contains 16 residues. The CDR3 region is CASSTYPYSGANVLTF. The CDR3 nucleotides are TGTGCCAGTAGTACATACCCGTACTCTGGGGCCAACGTCCTGACTTTC.

At least ten counts were recorded for this clonotype. The chain combines TRBV7-2 with TRBJ2-7, with 10 nucleotides matching TRBD1. The V and J ends lost 4 bases and 6 bases, in that order; junction bases with no gene match: 12. Germline assignment: CDR1 SGHTA and CDR2 FQGNSA. This CDR3 comprises 16 residues. CDR3 sequence: CASSSGTGAVYSEQYF. The CDR3 bases are TGTGCCAGCAGCTCGGGGACAGGGGCGGTATATTCCGAGCAGTACTTC.

This clonotype was observed a handful of times. J is TRBJ2-3 and V is TRBV6-6; D call uncertain. Trimming cost V 6 bases and J 3 bases, with 7 bases left between them. Germline CDR1 and CDR2: MNHNY and SVGAGI (reference sequence). The CDR3 runs 12 residues. The CDR3 loop reads CASRLTTDTQYF. DNA for the CDR3: TGTGCCAGCAGACTTACGACAGATACGCAGTATTTT.

A note on this clonotype: A read error may produce the germline difference seen at one junction end. The chain is built from TRBV6-7 and TRBJ2-1, with TRBD1 identical over 10 bases. TRBV6-7 has ORF status, its function being uncertain. The CDR3 has 17 residues. The CDR3 DNA reads as TGTGCCAGCAGTGACTCCGGGACAGGGGATTCCTACAATGAGCAGTTCTTC. This sequence encodes CASSDSGTGDSYNEQFF.

This clonotype occurred many times. The V call is TRBV3-1, the J call TRBJ1-5; D ambiguous. V was pared by 2 bases and J by 6 bases, with 8 bases between. The CDR3 has 13 amino acids. CDR1 is LGHDT and CDR2 is YNNKEL in the germline V gene (reference sequence). DNA of the CDR3: TGTGCCAGCAGCCAAAGGAGGAGTCAGCCCCAGCATTTT. Protein: CASSQRRSQPQHF.

The CDR3 DNA reads as TGTGCCAGCAGCCTAGACCTTGCGGAGGAGGGTAGCTATGAGCAGTTCTTC. It specifies CASSLDLAEEGSYEQFF. The V gene is TRBV7-9, the J gene TRBJ2-1; D possibly corresponds to TRBD2 (6 bases). CDR3 length: 17 residues. Germline-derived CDR1 and CDR2 are SEHNR and FQNEAQ (reference sequence). Between the trimmed V and J ends, which lost 5 bases and 8 bases, there was a span of 25 bases.

This clonotype came up many times. The chain joins TRBV27 to TRBJ2-7; 10 bases are shared with TRBD1. V gave up 4 bases and J gave up 5 bases; unmatched junction bases: 2. Per germline, CDR1 MNHEY and CDR2 SMNVEV (reference sequence). The CDR3 extends over 13 amino acids. This chain's CDR3 is CASSSGQGHEQYF. The CDR3 region has the DNA TGTGCCAGCAGTTCGGGACAGGGGCACGAGCAGTACTTC.

This clonotype has a handful of counts. A read error may produce the germline difference seen at one junction end. The chain joins TRBV20-1 to TRBJ2-2; D ambiguous. CDR3 length: 13 residues. Germline loops: CDR1 DFQATT, CDR2 SNEGSKA (reference sequence). The CDR3 bases are TGCAGTGCTAGTATCCTCAACAGCGGGGAGCTGTTTTTT. This translates into CSASILNSGELFF.

The chain combines TRBV6-4 with TRBJ2-3; no clear D. Trimming shortened V by 4 bases and J by 3 bases, and 8 bases separated the two germline ends. The CDR3 loop spans 13 amino acids. CDR1 and CDR2 from the germline V gene are MRHNA and SNTAGT. The CDR3 spells CASSVRATDTQYF. The CDR3 region has the DNA TGTGCCAGCAGTGTAAGGGCTACAGATACGCAGTATTTT.

CDR3 protein: CATRPWETTNTGELFF. CDR3 nucleotides: TGTGCCACTAGACCGTGGGAGACGACGAACACCGGGGAGCTGTTTTTT. The J gene is TRBJ2-2, the V gene TRBV19, with D possibly TRBD2 on 5 matching bases. The CDR3 spans 16 residues. Germline-derived CDR1 and CDR2 are LNHDA and SQIVND (reference sequence). Trimming took off 10 bases at V and 0 bases at J, with 18 bases between the two ends.

The chain combines TRBV12-3 or TRBV12-4 with TRBJ2-1; 15 bases map to TRBD2. There are 18 residues in the CDR3. V gave up 6 bases and J gave up 0 bases; unmatched junction bases: 6. CDR3 nucleotide sequence: TGTGCCAGCAGCTCTGGGACTAGCGGGAGGAGCTCCTACAATGAGCAGTTCTTC. Protein: CASSSGTSGRSSYNEQFF.

This clonotype was seen repeatedly, ten times or more. The chain carries TRBV4-1 and TRBJ2-7; D may be TRBD2 (6 bases). The germline gives CDR1 MGHRA, CDR2 YSYEKL. Trimming removed 1 base at V and 1 base at J, with 17 bases between. The CDR3 runs to 17 residues. CDR3 coding DNA: TGCGCCAGCAGCCAAGTACCGACTGGGCGGGGTTCCTACGAGCAGTACTTC. Its translation is CASSQVPTGRGSYEQYF.